One sample yielded the 7 T cell receptor beta chains listed below, sequenced in a study of blood T cell repertoires in COVID-19. Assay: immunoSEQ multiplex PCR; the TCRdb copy retains only in-frame clones and omits some. The data contain a few hundred thousand clones, more than 75% of them singletons. The sequenced sample consisted of peripheral blood. Receptors were obtained from a woman aged 45-65 years with acute or convalescent COVID-19.

The V call is TRBV9, the J call TRBJ2-3, with D uncertain. The ends were cut back, 4 bases at V and 1 base at J, with 4 bases in the middle. Germline CDR1 is SGDLS and CDR2 is YYNGEE. This CDR3 comprises 12 residues. Written as DNA, the CDR3 is TGTGCCAGCAGCCCCGGCACAGATACGCAGTATTTT. Protein product: CASSPGTDTQYF.

This chain joins TRBV6-6 and TRBJ1-1, with TRBD1 matching over 12 bases. Trimming at V came to 2 bases and at J to 11 bases, leaving 6 bases not matched to a gene. Germline V gene lookup returns CDR1 MNHNY and CDR2 SVGAGI (reference sequence). The CDR3 loop spans 14 amino acids. The CDR3 loop reads CASSYNPGQGAAFF. The CDR3 DNA is TGTGCCAGCAGTTACAACCCGGGACAGGGGGCCGCTTTCTTT.

The genes are TRBV7-9 and TRBJ2-7; D might be TRBD2 (5 bases). CDR1 and CDR2 from the germline V gene are SEHNR and FQNEAQ (reference sequence). The CDR3 length is 13 residues. V was trimmed by 5 bases and J by 7 bases, leaving 15 bases between them. The CDR3 DNA reads as TGTGCCAGCAGCCCGGCTTCGGGGAGTGAGCAGTACTTC. Translating gives CASSPASGSEQYF.

The V gene is TRBV6-5, the J gene TRBJ2-3, with a weak D call TRBD2 (6 bases). Germline V gene data show CDR1 as MNHEY and CDR2 as SVGAGI. V was trimmed by 3 bases and J by 4 bases, leaving 14 bases between them. The CDR3 runs 15 residues. For the CDR3, the DNA is TGTGCCAGCAGTTATTCTACTAGCTCCCCAGATACGCAGTATTTT. This codes for CASSYSTSSPDTQYF.

The chain has TRBV4-2 and TRBJ2-7, with a weak D call TRBD1 (7 bases). CDR1 is LGHNA and CDR2 is YNFKEQ in the germline V gene. Trimming shortened V by 5 bases and J by 3 bases, and 14 bases separated the two germline ends. The CDR3 is made up of 14 amino acids. The DNA of the CDR3 is TGTGCCAGCAGCGGAGGGGACAGAGGCTACGAGCAGTACTTC. Amino acids: CASSGGDRGYEQYF.

The chain is built from TRBV6-5 and TRBJ1-1; tentatively, D is TRBD1 (6 bases). The V gene's germline CDR1 is MNHEY and CDR2 SVGAGI. The ends were cut back, 6 bases at V and 1 base at J, with 9 bases in the middle. This CDR3 has 13 amino acids. DNA for the CDR3: TGTGCCAGCAGCCACAGGGCGAACACTGAAGCTTTCTTT. As protein: CASSHRANTEAFF.

This clone was recorded once. The rearrangement links TRBV4-1 to TRBJ2-7, with 12 bases lining up with TRBD2. The CDR3 sequence is 16 residues long. CDR1 MGHRA and CDR2 YSYEKL come from the germline V gene. V trimming: 5 bases; J trimming: 0 bases; junction bases outside the gene matches: 5. The CDR3 here is CASSYRTSGNSYEQYF. The CDR3 bases are TGCGCCAGCAGCTACCGGACTAGCGGGAACTCCTACGAGCAGTACTTC.